Presented here are 23 T cell receptor beta chains from one specimen sequenced in a study of CD8+ T cells in alopecia areata. RNA extraction was followed by reverse transcription into cDNA, which acted as the sequencing template. Libraries were prepared by immunoSEQ multiplex PCR; TCRdb keeps only in-frame clonotypes and omits some of them. Counted here are 170,000 or so clones, about three fifths occurring once; the ten biggest clones make up more than 0.7%. As for treatment: oral pan-JAK inhibitor, 5-10 mg twice daily. The sequences come from CD4+ T cells sorted from blood, collected at week 4, from a patient treated with tofacitinib. The receptors here all came from a human donor with alopecia areata.

The rearrangement uses TRBV6-5 and TRBJ2-7; 11 nucleotides agree with TRBD2. The CDR3 spans 15 residues. Germline V CDR1 and CDR2: MNHEY, SVGAGI. The trim removed 5 bases at V and 3 bases at J, leaving 6 bases unmatched. The CDR3 protein is CASSRASGGYYEQYF. CDR3 DNA sequence: TGTGCCAGCAGTCGAGCTAGCGGGGGGTACTACGAGCAGTACTTC.

This clone came up once. This chain joins TRBV25-1 and TRBJ1-1; 9 bases match TRBD1. J was trimmed by 1 base and V by 4 bases; bases with no gene match: 1. Germline loops: CDR1 MGHDK, CDR2 SYGVNS. The CDR3 runs 14 residues. CDR3 coding DNA: TGTGCCAGCAGTGGGGGACAGGGGAACACTGAAGCTTTCTTT. It is translated as CASSGGQGNTEAFF.

The J gene is TRBJ2-7, the V gene TRBV5-4, with 9 bases lining up with TRBD1. The CDR3 has 16 amino acids. Germline CDR1 reads SGHNT; CDR2 reads YYREEE (reference sequence). V was pared by 0 bases and J by 1 base, with 5 bases of the junction left unmatched. In nucleotides, the CDR3 is TGTGCCAGCAGCTTGGCCGGGGGACAGGGTTCCTACGAGCAGTACTTC. Its protein is CASSLAGGQGSYEQYF.

The chain has TRBV10-3 and TRBJ1-2, with D possibly being TRBD1 (6 bases). The V gene lost 7 bases and the J gene lost 8 bases, with 17 bases spanning the gap. This CDR3 has 13 amino acids. CDR1 and CDR2 from the germline V gene are ENHRY and SYGVKD. The CDR3 loop reads CAIMAPTQGGYTF. As DNA, the CDR3 is TGTGCCATCATGGCACCAACCCAGGGGGGCTACACCTTC.

The chain employs TRBV30 and TRBJ1-2; D perhaps matches TRBD1 (6 bases). Germline loops: CDR1 GTSNPN, CDR2 SVGIG (reference sequence). V was trimmed by 5 bases and J by 3 bases, leaving 19 bases between them. The CDR3 length is 15 residues. CDR3 nucleotides: TGTGCCTGGGCACGACACCGGGACACTTACTATGGCTACACCTTC. Translated, it gives CAWARHRDTYYGYTF.

This clone has a handful of counts. The V gene is TRBV18, the J gene TRBJ2-3; D is ambiguous. Looked up from germline, CDR1 is KGHSH and CDR2 is LQKENI. The V end lost 4 bases, the J end lost 6 bases, and 14 bases lay between the germline ends. This CDR3 comprises 14 residues. The CDR3 region is CASSQGIRTDTQYF. CDR3 bases: TGTGCCAGCTCACAAGGAATCCGTACCGATACGCAGTATTTT.

This clone turned up a few times. The V gene is TRBV4-2, the J gene TRBJ1-2; 10 bases fit TRBD1. The length of the CDR3 is 15 residues. The ends lost 3 bases at V and 7 bases at J; junction bases unmatched: 8. The germline V gene encodes CDR1 LGHNA and CDR2 YNFKEQ. CDR3 amino acids: CASSHKRRTGGGYTF. The CDR3 nucleotides are TGTGCCAGCAGCCATAAAAGGAGGACAGGGGGTGGCTACACCTTC.

The rearrangement links TRBV25-1 to TRBJ2-3, with D hard to call. The germline gives CDR1 MGHDK, CDR2 SYGVNS. The V gene lost 2 bases and the J gene lost 4 bases, with 4 bases spanning the gap. The CDR3 is made up of 12 amino acids. The CDR3 here is CASSEVADTQYF. The CDR3 nucleotides read TGTGCCAGCAGTGAAGTGGCAGATACGCAGTATTTT.

The chain couples TRBV27 to TRBJ1-6; D gene uncertain. The CDR3 extends over 13 amino acids. CDR1 is MNHEY, CDR2 SMNVEV, per germline (reference sequence). Between the trimmed V and J ends, which lost 6 bases and 8 bases, there was a span of 11 bases. The CDR3 protein is CASRHTRDSPLHF. The CDR3 region has the DNA TGTGCCAGCAGACACACAAGGGATTCACCCCTCCACTTT.

The rearrangement uses TRBV7-6 and TRBJ2-5; 7 bases match TRBD1. V trimming: 5 bases; J trimming: 5 bases; junction bases outside the gene matches: 5. The germline gives CDR1 SGHVS, CDR2 FNYEAQ. The CDR3 has 13 amino acids. CDR3 coding DNA: TGTGCCAGCAGCCTGACAGGGTGGGAGACCCAGTACTTC. Translated, it gives CASSLTGWETQYF.

This clone was seen more than once but under ten times. The chain uses TRBV10-3 and TRBJ2-5, with 7 nucleotides matching TRBD1. Trimming took 5 bases from V and 3 from J; bases not matched to a gene: 6. The CDR3 loop spans 14 amino acids. Germline CDR1 and CDR2: ENHRY and SYGVKD. CDR3 nucleotides: TGTGCCATCAGTATCTTCGGGACAGAAGAGACCCAGTACTTC. Residues: CAISIFGTEETQYF.

The V call is TRBV5-1, the J call TRBJ2-1; 10 positions agree with TRBD2. This CDR3 is built from 15 residues. Germline loops: CDR1 SGHRS, CDR2 YFSETQ. V shed 1 base and J 7 bases; nucleotides not matched to a gene: 5. The CDR3 spells CASSLSLAGVNEQFF. In DNA form, the CDR3 reads TGCGCCAGCAGCTTGTCCCTAGCGGGGGTGAATGAGCAGTTCTTC.

The chain links TRBV13 to TRBJ1-2, with TRBD1 as a possible D gene (5 bases). Germline loops: CDR1 PRHDT, CDR2 FYEKMQ (reference sequence). This CDR3 is 14 amino acids long. V was clipped by 4 bases and J by 7 bases, with 16 bases between them. This CDR3 reads CASSSRLTGSGYTF. CDR3 DNA sequence: TGTGCCAGCAGCTCACGTCTTACAGGCAGTGGCTACACCTTC.

The chain is built from TRBV29-1 and TRBJ2-5; no clear D. Germline V gives CDR1 SQVTM, CDR2 ANQGSEA. V shed 2 bases and J shed 5 bases, with 15 bases lying between them. CDR3 length: 14 residues. CDR3 DNA: TGCAGCGTTGAAATGTGGGTAGGTGGGGAGACCCAGTACTTC. Protein sequence: CSVEMWVGGETQYF.

The chain couples TRBV29-1 to TRBJ1-1; no definite D call. V was shortened by 6 bases and J by 0 bases, with 11 bases between the two germline ends. CDR1 is SQVTM, CDR2 ANQGSEA, per germline. This CDR3 has 13 amino acids. CDR3 amino acids: CSVRYSLNTEAFF. The CDR3 nucleotides read TGCAGCGTCCGATACTCTTTGAACACTGAAGCTTTCTTT. Complete variable domain (other parts from reference TRBV29-1 and TRBJ1-1): SAVISQKPSRDICQRGTSLTIQCQVDSQVTMMFWYRQQPGQSLTLIATANQGSEATYESGFVIDKFPISRPNLTFSTLTVSNMSPEDSSIYLCSVRYSLNTEAFFGQGTRLTVV.

This sequence joins TRBV29-1 and TRBJ1-2; D is unresolved. The CDR3 contains 11 residues. Per germline, CDR1 SQVTM and CDR2 ANQGSEA. Trimming removed 3 bases at V and 5 bases at J, with 7 bases between. The CDR3 DNA reads TGCAGCGTTGACGCGCGTTATGGCTACACCTTC. Its translation: CSVDARYGYTF.

The chain has TRBV7-9 and TRBJ1-2; D remains unclear. V lost 0 bases and J 3 bases, leaving 11 bases between the germline ends. The CDR3 runs 15 residues. Germline V lookup: CDR1 SEHNR, CDR2 FQNEAQ (reference sequence). CDR3 coding DNA: TGTGCCAGCAGCTTAGCCCCCAAGAGGGACTATGGCTACACCTTC. Amino acid sequence: CASSLAPKRDYGYTF.

The chain is built from TRBV19 and TRBJ2-1; maybe TRBD1 (5 bases). The ends were cut back, 1 base at V and 2 bases at J, with 9 bases in the middle. There are 15 residues in the CDR3. CDR1 LNHDA and CDR2 SQIVND come from the germline V gene (reference sequence). CDR3: CASSIAGFTYNEQFF. CDR3 in DNA: TGTGCCAGTAGTATAGCAGGGTTCACCTACAATGAGCAGTTCTTC.

The CDR3 here is CASSSDGNNQPQHF. The CDR3 DNA reads as TGTGCCAGCAGCTCGGACGGAAACAATCAGCCCCAGCATTTT. The J gene is TRBJ1-5, the V gene TRBV11-2; no clear D. Germline CDR1 and CDR2: SGHAT and FQNNGV. The CDR3 has 14 residues. V was cut by 4 bases and J by 3 bases, with 10 bases left in between.

The chain has TRBV5-1 and TRBJ2-5; 9 nucleotides match TRBD1. This CDR3 region has 14 residues. The ends lost 1 base at V and 5 bases at J; junction bases unmatched: 3. The germline V gene has CDR1 SGHRS and CDR2 YFSETQ. CDR3 loop: CASSLRQGVETQYF. CDR3 in DNA: TGCGCCAGCAGCTTGCGACAGGGGGTGGAGACCCAGTACTTC.

The V and J genes are TRBV29-1 and TRBJ2-7, with D possibly being TRBD1 (6 bases). The V and J ends lost 6 bases and 0 bases respectively, with 12 bases between them. Germline CDR1 reads SQVTM; CDR2 reads ANQGSEA. The length of the CDR3 is 13 residues. DNA for the CDR3: TGCAGCGTGATACCCAGGGGCTCCTACGAGCAGTACTTC. It codes for CSVIPRGSYEQYF.

The chain links TRBV6-1 to TRBJ1-1; 9 bases are a match to TRBD1. The CDR3 spans 15 residues. Per the germline V gene, CDR1 is MNHNS and CDR2 is SASEGT. The trim removed 5 bases at V and 1 base at J, leaving 5 bases unmatched. CDR3 sequence reads: CASSSGQGRNTEAFF. The CDR3 DNA reads TGTGCCAGCAGTAGTGGACAGGGGCGGAACACTGAAGCTTTCTTT.

Here the CDR3 reads CARQNRVYEQYF. CDR3 bases: TGTGCCAGACAAAACAGGGTTTACGAGCAGTACTTC. The chain has TRBV27 and TRBJ2-7; D perhaps matches TRBD1 (6 bases). The length of the CDR3 is 12 residues. The germline CDR1 and CDR2 sequences are MNHEY and SMNVEV (reference sequence). V was pared by 9 bases and J by 4 bases, with 13 bases between.